The rows below give T cell receptor beta chains drawn from one sample of a study of PD-1 blockade in classical Hodgkin lymphoma. Measured with immunoSEQ multiplex PCR; TCRdb has only the in-frame clones, and not every one. The sample carries tens of thousands of clones, roughly 80% recorded once. The material was CD4+ T cells from blood, obtained at baseline. The source of these receptors is a human donor with classical Hodgkin lymphoma. Both conserved end residues are part of each CDR3. A D gene is named only where the DNA matches it firmly. The size field is filled for only some rows; it gives once, few, many or a size class.

abundance: NA; j_gene: TRBJ1-2; d_gene: TRBD1; v_gene: TRBV5-1; CDR3aa: CASSGTGGYGYTF; CDR3nt: TGCGCCAGCAGCGGGACAGGGGGCTATGGCTACACCTTC
abundance: NA; j_gene: TRBJ1-1; d_gene: TRBD1; v_gene: TRBV18; CDR3aa: CASSPRDRGVNTEAFF; CDR3nt: TGTGCCAGCTCACCACGGGACAGGGGGGTGAACACTGAAGCTTTCTTT
abundance: once; j_gene: TRBJ2-7; d_gene: NA; v_gene: TRBV11-1; CDR3aa: CASSLTIPTAYEQYF; CDR3nt: TGTGCCAGCAGCTTAACCATCCCCACTGCGTACGAGCAGTACTTC
abundance: NA; j_gene: TRBJ1-1; d_gene: NA; v_gene: TRBV29-1; CDR3aa: CSVDGETTEAFF; CDR3nt: TGCAGCGTTGATGGCGAGACCACTGAAGCTTTCTTT
abundance: NA; j_gene: TRBJ2-5; d_gene: NA; v_gene: TRBV6-5; CDR3aa: CASSYVARSETQYF; CDR3nt: TGTGCCAGCAGTTACGTGGCTAGATCGGAGACCCAGTACTTC
abundance: NA; j_gene: TRBJ2-7; d_gene: NA; v_gene: TRBV15; CDR3aa: CATSRDPLASYEQYF; CDR3nt: TGTGCCACCAGCAGAGATCCACTAGCATCCTACGAGCAGTACTTC
abundance: NA; j_gene: TRBJ1-2; d_gene: NA; v_gene: TRBV18; CDR3aa: CASSPPKGHGYTF; CDR3nt: TGTGCCAGCTCACCACCGAAGGGCCATGGCTACACCTTC
abundance: NA; j_gene: TRBJ2-7; d_gene: NA; v_gene: TRBV9; CDR3aa: CASSGHTGYEQYF; CDR3nt: TGTGCCAGCAGCGGGCACACGGGGTACGAGCAGTACTTC
abundance: NA; j_gene: TRBJ2-2; d_gene: NA; v_gene: TRBV6-5; CDR3aa: CASTSGILGTGELFF; CDR3nt: TGTGCCAGCACCAGCGGTATTTTAGGCACCGGGGAGCTGTTTTTT
abundance: NA; j_gene: TRBJ1-6; d_gene: NA; v_gene: TRBV7-9; CDR3aa: CASAQSSYNSPLHF; CDR3nt: TGTGCCAGCGCACAGAGCTCCTATAATTCACCCCTCCACTTT
abundance: NA; j_gene: TRBJ2-2; d_gene: TRBD1; v_gene: TRBV9; CDR3aa: CASSPRQGTGGELFF; CDR3nt: TGTGCCAGCAGCCCACGACAGGGTACGGGCGGGGAGCTGTTTTTT
abundance: once; j_gene: TRBJ1-2; d_gene: TRBD1; v_gene: TRBV9; CDR3aa: CASSVGGGQEDYGYTF; CDR3nt: TGTGCCAGCAGCGTAGGGGGGGGACAGGAGGACTATGGCTACACCTTC
abundance: once; j_gene: TRBJ2-7; d_gene: NA; v_gene: TRBV30; CDR3aa: CAWQALHYEQYF; CDR3nt: TGTGCCTGGCAAGCTTTGCACTACGAGCAGTACTTC
abundance: NA; j_gene: TRBJ1-5; d_gene: NA; v_gene: TRBV19; CDR3aa: CASNRVEGGSGNQPQHF; CDR3nt: TGTGCCAGTAATAGAGTTGAGGGTGGTAGCGGCAATCAGCCCCAGCATTTT
abundance: NA; j_gene: TRBJ1-1; d_gene: NA; v_gene: TRBV15; CDR3aa: CATSRDRRYTEAFF; CDR3nt: TGTGCCACCAGCAGAGATCGCAGATACACTGAAGCTTTCTTT
abundance: NA; j_gene: TRBJ2-7; d_gene: TRBD2; v_gene: TRBV11-3; CDR3aa: CASSSRTSPSNEQYF; CDR3nt: TGTGCCAGCAGCTCTAGGACTAGCCCCTCTAACGAGCAGTACTTC
abundance: NA; j_gene: TRBJ1-2; d_gene: NA; v_gene: TRBV13; CDR3aa: CASSYLGREDYGYTF; CDR3nt: TGTGCCAGCAGCTACCTCGGCAGGGAAGACTATGGCTACACCTTC
abundance: once; j_gene: TRBJ2-1; d_gene: TRBD2; v_gene: TRBV18; CDR3aa: CASSPQGTSVNEQFF; CDR3nt: TGTGCCAGCTCACCACAGGGGACTAGCGTCAATGAGCAGTTCTTC
abundance: NA; j_gene: TRBJ2-5; d_gene: TRBD2; v_gene: TRBV19; CDR3aa: CASSTTSGQQETQYF; CDR3nt: TGTGCCAGTAGTACGACTAGCGGGCAACAAGAGACCCAGTACTTC
abundance: NA; j_gene: TRBJ1-1; d_gene: NA; v_gene: TRBV7-7; CDR3aa: CASSLPTGQGTEAFF; CDR3nt: TGTGCCAGCAGCTTACCTACGGGGCAGGGGACTGAAGCTTTCTTT
abundance: NA; j_gene: TRBJ2-5; d_gene: NA; v_gene: TRBV9; CDR3aa: CASSVGGGPETQYF; CDR3nt: TGTGCCAGCAGCGTTGGTGGGGGGCCAGAGACCCAGTACTTC
abundance: NA; j_gene: TRBJ2-5; d_gene: NA; v_gene: TRBV29-1; CDR3aa: CSVRPGTGIGTQYF; CDR3nt: TGCAGCGTCCGACCCGGGACCGGAATTGGGACCCAGTACTTC
abundance: NA; j_gene: TRBJ2-2; d_gene: NA; v_gene: TRBV5-1; CDR3aa: CASSLSGTGELFF; CDR3nt: TGCGCCAGCAGCTTGTCCGGCACCGGGGAGCTGTTTTTT
abundance: NA; j_gene: TRBJ2-7; d_gene: NA; v_gene: TRBV4-2; CDR3aa: CASSRTENRDTGYEQYF; CDR3nt: TGTGCCAGCAGCCGGACGGAAAACCGGGACACGGGCTACGAGCAGTACTTC
abundance: NA; j_gene: TRBJ2-3; d_gene: NA; v_gene: TRBV21-1; CDR3aa: CASSKDPTSVDVTQYF; CDR3nt: TGTGCCAGCAGCAAAGATCCGACTTCCGTGGATGTTACGCAGTATTTT
abundance: NA; j_gene: TRBJ1-1; d_gene: NA; v_gene: TRBV2; CDR3aa: CASSEATGKTEAFF; CDR3nt: TGTGCCAGCAGTGAAGCCACGGGGAAGACTGAAGCTTTCTTT
abundance: NA; j_gene: TRBJ1-2; d_gene: NA; v_gene: TRBV18; CDR3aa: CASSITADALDGYTF; CDR3nt: TGTGCCAGCTCAATTACGGCGGATGCTCTAGATGGCTACACCTTC
abundance: NA; j_gene: TRBJ1-4; d_gene: TRBD1; v_gene: TRBV11-2; CDR3aa: CASSPRQGRSEKLFF; CDR3nt: TGTGCCAGCAGCCCCAGACAGGGAAGGAGCGAAAAACTGTTTTTT
abundance: NA; j_gene: TRBJ2-4; d_gene: NA; v_gene: TRBV13; CDR3aa: CASSLRTYLNIQYF; CDR3nt: TGTGCCAGCAGCTTAAGGACATACTTAAACATTCAGTACTTC
abundance: once; j_gene: TRBJ1-1; d_gene: NA; v_gene: TRBV11-1; CDR3aa: CASSLDRSNTEAFF; CDR3nt: TGTGCCAGCAGCTTAGACAGATCGAACACTGAAGCTTTCTTT
abundance: once; j_gene: TRBJ2-5; d_gene: TRBD1; v_gene: TRBV19; CDR3aa: CASSIPQDRGKETQYF; CDR3nt: TGTGCCAGTAGTATACCCCAGGACAGGGGAAAAGAGACCCAGTACTTC
abundance: NA; j_gene: TRBJ2-7; d_gene: NA; v_gene: TRBV28; CDR3aa: CASSNAQGEQYF; CDR3nt: TGTGCCAGCAGCAACGCCCAGGGCGAGCAGTACTTC
abundance: NA; j_gene: TRBJ1-1; d_gene: NA; v_gene: TRBV9; CDR3aa: CASSVGGEGEAFF; CDR3nt: TGTGCCAGCAGCGTAGGAGGGGAAGGTGAAGCTTTCTTT
abundance: NA; j_gene: TRBJ1-5; d_gene: NA; v_gene: TRBV19; CDR3aa: CASSILGIQGNQPQHF; CDR3nt: TGTGCCAGTAGTATACTGGGGATACAAGGGAATCAGCCCCAGCATTTT
abundance: NA; j_gene: TRBJ1-1; d_gene: TRBD1; v_gene: TRBV9; CDR3aa: CASTDRGHVNTEAFF; CDR3nt: TGTGCCAGCACTGACAGGGGGCACGTTAACACTGAAGCTTTCTTT
abundance: NA; j_gene: TRBJ2-2; d_gene: NA; v_gene: TRBV18; CDR3aa: CASSPEQIETGELFF; CDR3nt: TGTGCCAGCTCACCGGAACAGATTGAGACCGGGGAGCTGTTTTTT
abundance: NA; j_gene: TRBJ2-3; d_gene: TRBD2; v_gene: TRBV9; CDR3aa: CASSFQRGAVPDTQYF; CDR3nt: TGTGCCAGCAGCTTCCAGCGGGGGGCCGTCCCAGATACGCAGTATTTT
abundance: NA; j_gene: TRBJ1-5; d_gene: NA; v_gene: TRBV2; CDR3aa: CASSGELDQPQHF; CDR3nt: TGTGCCAGCAGCGGGGAACTCGATCAGCCCCAGCATTTT
abundance: NA; j_gene: TRBJ1-5; d_gene: NA; v_gene: TRBV28; CDR3aa: CASSFFSGGGNQPQHF; CDR3nt: TGTGCCAGCAGTTTCTTCTCGGGGGGCGGCAATCAGCCCCAGCATTTT
abundance: NA; j_gene: TRBJ2-7; d_gene: NA; v_gene: TRBV30; CDR3aa: CAWSVRFAEQYF; CDR3nt: TGTGCCTGGAGTGTAAGATTTGCCGAGCAGTACTTC
abundance: few; j_gene: TRBJ1-3; d_gene: NA; v_gene: TRBV5-5; CDR3aa: CASSLGAYSGNTIYF; CDR3nt: TGTGCCAGCAGCTTAGGGGCGTACTCTGGAAACACCATATATTTT
abundance: NA; j_gene: TRBJ2-7; d_gene: TRBD2; v_gene: TRBV9; CDR3aa: CASSTRGLAGGLGEQYF; CDR3nt: TGTGCCAGCAGCACGAGAGGACTAGCGGGGGGCCTGGGTGAGCAGTACTTC
abundance: NA; j_gene: TRBJ1-5; d_gene: NA; v_gene: TRBV27; CDR3aa: CASSLRQGSQPQHF; CDR3nt: TGTGCCAGCAGCCTGAGGCAGGGCTCTCAGCCCCAGCATTTT
abundance: NA; j_gene: TRBJ2-5; d_gene: TRBD1; v_gene: TRBV30; CDR3aa: CAWSPGTGTQYF; CDR3nt: TGTGCCTGGAGCCCCGGGACAGGGACCCAGTACTTC
abundance: few; j_gene: TRBJ1-2; d_gene: NA; v_gene: TRBV7-9; CDR3aa: CASSLGSTGRGYTF; CDR3nt: TGTGCCAGCAGCTTAGGGAGCACAGGTCGGGGCTACACCTTC
abundance: NA; j_gene: TRBJ1-1; d_gene: TRBD1; v_gene: TRBV7-2; CDR3aa: CASNGPRTGKRGTEAFF; CDR3nt: TGTGCCAGCAACGGGCCCCGGACAGGGAAACGGGGCACTGAAGCTTTCTTT
abundance: NA; j_gene: TRBJ2-7; d_gene: NA; v_gene: TRBV2; CDR3aa: CASSEAQPGNEQYF; CDR3nt: TGTGCCAGCAGTGAGGCACAGCCAGGCAACGAGCAGTACTTC
abundance: NA; j_gene: TRBJ2-2; d_gene: NA; v_gene: TRBV15; CDR3aa: CATSRLPNTGELFF; CDR3nt: TGTGCCACCAGCAGACTCCCAAACACCGGGGAGCTGTTTTTT
abundance: NA; j_gene: TRBJ1-3; d_gene: TRBD1; v_gene: TRBV7-2; CDR3aa: CASSWNRGYSGNTIYF; CDR3nt: TGTGCCAGCAGCTGGAACAGGGGGTATTCTGGAAACACCATATATTTT
abundance: few; j_gene: TRBJ2-7; d_gene: NA; v_gene: TRBV30; CDR3aa: CAWSIGLYEQYF; CDR3nt: TGTGCCTGGAGTATAGGGCTCTACGAGCAGTACTTC
abundance: NA; j_gene: TRBJ2-3; d_gene: NA; v_gene: TRBV21-1; CDR3aa: CASSNLLGPSTDTQYF; CDR3nt: TGTGCCAGCAGCAACCTACTGGGACCCAGCACAGATACGCAGTATTTT
abundance: NA; j_gene: TRBJ2-7; d_gene: NA; v_gene: TRBV6-5; CDR3aa: CASSRSGLYEQYF; CDR3nt: TGTGCCAGCAGCCGGTCGGGGTTGTACGAGCAGTACTTC
abundance: NA; j_gene: TRBJ1-2; d_gene: NA; v_gene: TRBV6-1; CDR3aa: CASSENPYYGYTF; CDR3nt: TGTGCCAGCAGTGAAAATCCCTACTATGGCTACACCTTC
abundance: NA; j_gene: TRBJ2-7; d_gene: NA; v_gene: TRBV30; CDR3aa: CAWTRGGYEQYF; CDR3nt: TGTGCCTGGACCCGTGGCGGCTACGAGCAGTACTTC
abundance: NA; j_gene: TRBJ1-2; d_gene: NA; v_gene: TRBV5-1; CDR3aa: CASRQDSVFPGYTF; CDR3nt: TGCGCCAGCAGACAGGATTCAGTCTTTCCCGGCTACACCTTC
abundance: few; j_gene: TRBJ2-7; d_gene: NA; v_gene: TRBV7-9; CDR3aa: CASSLESSYEQYF; CDR3nt: TGTGCCAGCAGCTTGGAGAGCTCCTACGAGCAGTACTTC
abundance: NA; j_gene: TRBJ1-1; d_gene: NA; v_gene: TRBV28; CDR3aa: CASSLFQGEAFF; CDR3nt: TGTGCCAGCAGTTTGTTTCAGGGTGAAGCTTTCTTT
abundance: NA; j_gene: TRBJ1-1; d_gene: NA; v_gene: TRBV29-1; CDR3aa: CSVYILDGNTEAFF; CDR3nt: TGCAGCGTGTATATCCTCGACGGGAACACTGAAGCTTTCTTT
abundance: NA; j_gene: TRBJ2-7; d_gene: NA; v_gene: TRBV2; CDR3aa: CASLEDRSSYEQYF; CDR3nt: TGTGCCAGCCTGGAGGACCGGAGCTCCTACGAGCAGTACTTC
abundance: NA; j_gene: TRBJ1-2; d_gene: TRBD1; v_gene: TRBV27; CDR3aa: CASSTPGGASYGYTF; CDR3nt: TGTGCCAGCAGTACTCCAGGGGGCGCTAGCTATGGCTACACCTTC